The 19 T cell receptor beta chains below all came from one sample that was sequenced in a study of control samples from healthy donors and cancer patients. Sequencing was performed with immunoSEQ multiplex PCR; in TCRdb, only in-frame clones are kept and a portion is missing. This table has about 55,000 clones, 70% to 90% appearing once. The specimen sequenced was blood. The receptors originated from a man aged 50-60 years in good health.

This chain joins TRBV7-9 and TRBJ2-7; D may match TRBD1 or TRBD2 (5 bases each). In germline, CDR1 is SEHNR, CDR2 FQNEAQ (reference sequence). The CDR3 consists of 16 residues. V was trimmed by 8 bases and J by 6 bases, leaving 26 bases between them. CDR3 in amino acids: CASARGGASLLREQYF. DNA for the CDR3: TGTGCCAGCGCCCGTGGGGGAGCCTCCCTACTACGCGAGCAGTACTTC.

The chain recombines TRBV20-1 with TRBJ2-1; D gene unclear. This CDR3 comprises 11 residues. Germline values: CDR1 DFQATT, CDR2 SNEGSKA (reference sequence). Deletions cut 0 bases from V and 15 bases from J, with 12 bases between. The CDR3 nucleotides are TGCAGTGCTAGAGAGTCGGGTTTAGCGTTCTTC. Translation gives CSARESGLAFF.

The chain links TRBV5-1 to TRBJ2-7; no clear D. This CDR3 has 16 amino acids. V lost 2 bases, J lost 0 bases, and 15 bases lay in between. Germline-derived CDR1 and CDR2 are SGHRS and YFSETQ. CDR3 nucleotide sequence: TGCGCCAGCAGCTTTGGTCCCGGGCTTAGCTCCTACGAGCAGTACTTC. Its protein is CASSFGPGLSSYEQYF.

V gene TRBV15 combines with J gene TRBJ1-4, with D maybe TRBD1 (6 bases). The CDR3 extends over 20 amino acids. The V end lost 3 bases, the J end lost 8 bases, and 31 bases lay between the germline ends. The germline gives CDR1 LNHNV, CDR2 YYDKDF (reference sequence). The CDR3 protein is CATSSERTAVLASGKEKLFF. The CDR3 region has the DNA TGTGCCACCAGCAGCGAGAGGACAGCAGTTCTCGCTAGTGGCAAGGAAAAACTGTTTTTT.

The genes are TRBV24-1 and TRBJ2-1; 12 bases line up with TRBD2. The CDR3 runs to 15 residues. V lost 6 bases, J lost 9 bases, and 8 bases stayed unmatched. CDR1 KGHDR and CDR2 SFDVKD come from the germline V gene. CDR3 residues: CATSLTSGGSGEQFF. CDR3 sequence (DNA): TGTGCCACCAGTTTGACTAGCGGGGGATCGGGTGAGCAGTTCTTC.

This chain links TRBV30 with TRBJ1-2; D is ambiguous. Germline V CDR1 and CDR2: GTSNPN, SVGIG (reference sequence). V lost 0 bases, J lost 10 bases, and 12 bases lay in between. The CDR3 consists of 12 residues. The CDR3 loop reads CAWSVRSDDYTF. DNA for the CDR3: TGTGCCTGGAGTGTACGGAGTGATGACTACACCTTC. Based on the CDR3 plus reference TRBV30 and TRBJ1-2, the full variable domain is SQTIHQWPATLVQPVGSPLSLECTVEGTSNPNLYWYRQAAGRGLQLLFYSVGIGQISSEVPQNLSASRPQDRQFILSSKKLLLSDSGFYLCAWSVRSDDYTFGSGTRLTVV.

For the CDR3, the DNA is TGTGCCAGCAGCTCCGGACACCCGGTACAGCCCCAGCATTTT. Protein sequence: CASSSGHPVQPQHF. This chain joins TRBV5-8 and TRBJ1-5, with D perhaps TRBD1 (5 bases). CDR1 is SGHTS, CDR2 YDEGEE, per germline. The CDR3 is 14 amino acids. The V gene lost 3 bases and the J gene lost 7 bases, with 14 bases spanning the gap.

The rearrangement uses TRBV19 and TRBJ1-2, with TRBD1 matching over 8 bases. This CDR3 has 16 residues. Germline CDR1 is LNHDA and CDR2 is SQIVND (reference sequence). V lost 1 base to trimming and J lost 3 bases; unmatched junction nucleotides: 7. The CDR3 protein is CASSIVQGAQDYGYTF. The CDR3 DNA reads TGTGCCAGTAGTATAGTTCAGGGGGCGCAGGACTATGGCTACACCTTC.

This rearrangement joins TRBV4-1 to TRBJ2-2; D is undetermined. The CDR3 sequence is 13 residues long. Trimming took 7 bases from V and 4 from J, leaving 10 bases between them. CDR1 is MGHRA and CDR2 is YSYEKL in the germline V gene. The chain's CDR3 is CASINVVTGELFF. The CDR3 nucleotides are TGCGCCAGCATCAATGTAGTCACCGGGGAGCTGTTTTTT.

This chain connects TRBV6-5 to TRBJ2-3, with 9 positions matching TRBD2. The V gene's germline CDR1 is MNHEY and CDR2 SVGAGI. Germline trimming cut 6 bases from V and 2 bases from J; bases unmatched to any gene: 6. CDR3 length: 15 residues. The CDR3 DNA reads as TGTGCCAGCAGGCTGACTAGCGGATTCACAGATACGCAGTATTTT. It is translated as CASRLTSGFTDTQYF.

The rearrangement joins TRBV7-9 to TRBJ2-5; D gene uncertain. Germline CDR1 reads SEHNR; CDR2 reads FQNEAQ (reference sequence). V was pared by 5 bases and J by 2 bases, with 3 bases between. The CDR3 is 11 amino acids. The CDR3 DNA reads as TGTGCCAGCAGCCTACAAGAGACCCAGTACTTC. Translated, it gives CASSLQETQYF.

The chain employs TRBV28 and TRBJ1-1; maybe TRBD1 (6 bases). Trimming removed 5 bases at V and 7 bases at J, with 11 bases between. The CDR3 extends over 12 amino acids. Germline V gene lookup returns CDR1 MDHEN and CDR2 SYDVKM. CDR3 loop: CASSPRRGEAFF. CDR3 DNA sequence: TGTGCCAGCAGTCCCCGCAGGGGTGAAGCTTTCTTT.

CDR3 loop: CSVQGPANTEAFF. Here the CDR3 DNA reads TGCAGCGTTCAAGGACCGGCGAACACTGAAGCTTTCTTT. V is TRBV29-1 and J is TRBJ1-1; D remains ambiguous. Germline V gene sequence: CDR1 SQVTM, CDR2 ANQGSEA. Trimming stripped 5 bases from V and 1 base from J, with 11 bases between. CDR3 length: 13 amino acids.

The chain joins TRBV24-1 to TRBJ2-1; 13 bases fit TRBD2. Germline CDR1 reads KGHDR; CDR2 reads SFDVKD. The CDR3 spans 19 residues. V shed 4 bases, J shed 0 bases, and the junction held 8 bases outside the gene matches. CDR3 DNA sequence: TGTGCCACCAGTGAGGCCGGGACTAGCGGGACAAGCTCCTACAATGAGCAGTTCTTC. Encoded protein: CATSEAGTSGTSSYNEQFF.

This clone was counted between two and nine times. The V and J genes are TRBV2 and TRBJ1-6; D gene ambiguous. V was clipped by 8 bases and J by 4 bases, with 9 bases between them. Germline V lookup: CDR1 SNHLY, CDR2 FYNNEI. There are 13 residues in the CDR3. DNA for the CDR3: TGTGCCAGCCAGGCTCGGTATAATTCACCCCTCCACTTT. Amino acid sequence: CASQARYNSPLHF.

This chain links TRBV5-1 with TRBJ1-6, with 7 bases matching TRBD1. The germline CDR1 and CDR2 sequences are SGHRS and YFSETQ. V trimming: 0 bases; J trimming: 10 bases; junction bases outside the gene matches: 4. This CDR3 contains 14 residues. The CDR3 loop is CASSLGQGESPLHF. CDR3 in DNA: TGCGCCAGCAGCTTGGGACAGGGCGAATCACCCCTCCACTTT.

This sequence joins TRBV7-6 and TRBJ2-7; 8 nucleotides align to TRBD2. J gave up 0 bases and V 1 base, and 2 bases lay outside the gene matches. Per germline, CDR1 SGHVS and CDR2 FNYEAQ. The CDR3 extends over 15 amino acids. CDR3 in amino acids: CASSLGSGISYEQYF. The CDR3 DNA reads as TGTGCCAGCAGCTTAGGTAGCGGGATCTCCTACGAGCAGTACTTC.

The rearrangement uses TRBV5-1 and TRBJ1-1; D is possibly TRBD1 (5 bases). CDR3 size: 16 residues. The germline V gene has CDR1 SGHRS and CDR2 YFSETQ. The V end was cut by 4 bases, the J end by 0 bases, with 16 bases between. The CDR3 coding sequence is TGCGCCAGCAGCGACGGAGGGACGGCAGTGAACACTGAAGCTTTCTTT. It is translated as CASSDGGTAVNTEAFF.

This clone was seen just once. The chain joins TRBV7-2 to TRBJ2-2, with D possibly being TRBD1 or TRBD2 (7 bases each). Looked up from germline, CDR1 is SGHTA and CDR2 is FQGNSA. The CDR3 contains 15 residues. V shed 5 bases and J shed 5 bases, with 15 bases lying between them. This chain's CDR3 is CASSLRQGGTGELFF. The CDR3 coding sequence is TGTGCCAGCAGCCTCCGACAGGGAGGGACCGGGGAGCTGTTTTTT.